In this sample, the clone carrying this T cell receptor (beta chain) turned up once. Germline-derived CDR1 and CDR2 are DFQATT and SNEGSKA (reference sequence). Trimming left V 4 bases short and J 5 bases short, with 9 bases between. The CDR3 contains 11 residues. The data belong to a study of OX40 agonist ivuxolimab in advanced cancers. At the level of the study: Patients were infused with ivuxolimab every 2 weeks at 0.01 to 10 mg/kg. Dose-escalation patients had hepatocellular carcinoma, melanoma, renal cell or head and neck cancer. The study reported partial responses in three patients: one hepatocellular carcinoma, two cutaneous melanoma.

Repertoires were generated with immunoSEQ multiplex PCR, while TCRdb's copy carries only in-frame clones and drops some. Of roughly 41,000 clones listed, about 85% were seen once; the top ten hold just under 40%. J is TRBJ2-7 and V is TRBV20-1; D gene ambiguous. The sequence was collected from an adult with an advanced solid tumor such as melanoma, head and neck, liver or kidney cancer. Specimen: CD4+ or CD8+ T cells sorted from blood, collected in a trial of the OX40 agonist ivuxolimab. CDR3 sequence: CSAKRANEQYF. CDR3 nucleotide sequence: TGCAGTGCTAAAAGAGCGAACGAGCAGTACTTC.